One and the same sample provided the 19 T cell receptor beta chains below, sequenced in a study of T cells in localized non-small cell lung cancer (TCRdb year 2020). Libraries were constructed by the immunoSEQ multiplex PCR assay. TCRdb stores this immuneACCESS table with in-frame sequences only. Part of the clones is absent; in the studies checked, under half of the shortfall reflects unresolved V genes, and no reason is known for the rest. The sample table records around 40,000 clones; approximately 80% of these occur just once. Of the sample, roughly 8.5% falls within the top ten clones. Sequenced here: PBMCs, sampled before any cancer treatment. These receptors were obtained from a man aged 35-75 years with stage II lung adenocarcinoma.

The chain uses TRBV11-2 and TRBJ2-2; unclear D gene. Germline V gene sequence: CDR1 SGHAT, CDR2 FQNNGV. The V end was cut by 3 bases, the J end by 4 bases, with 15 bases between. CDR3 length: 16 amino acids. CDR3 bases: TGTGCCAGCAGCTTCCGGGCACTTCCGGGCACCGGGGAGCTGTTTTTT. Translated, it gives CASSFRALPGTGELFF. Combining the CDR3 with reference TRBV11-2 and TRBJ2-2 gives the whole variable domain EAGVAQSPRYKIIEKRQSVAFWCNPISGHATLYWYQQILGQGPKLLIQFQNNGVVDDSQLPKDRFSAERLKGVDSTLKIQPAKLEDSAVYLCASSFRALPGTGELFFGEGSRLTVL.

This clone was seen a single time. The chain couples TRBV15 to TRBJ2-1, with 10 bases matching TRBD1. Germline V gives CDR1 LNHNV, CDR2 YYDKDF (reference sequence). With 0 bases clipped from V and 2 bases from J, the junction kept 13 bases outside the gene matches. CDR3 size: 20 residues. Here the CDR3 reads CATSRDLGSGTGATYNEQFF. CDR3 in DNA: TGTGCCACCAGCAGAGATCTGGGAAGTGGGACAGGGGCTACCTACAATGAGCAGTTCTTC.

CDR3 nucleotide sequence: TGTGCCAGCAGTCACCCAACCGGGACTAGCGCCGACGATGAGCAGTTCTTC. Translated, it gives CASSHPTGTSADDEQFF. This rearrangement joins TRBV2 to TRBJ2-1, with 10 bases aligning to TRBD2. Germline trimming cut 5 bases from V and 8 bases from J; bases unmatched to any gene: 15. Germline V CDR1 and CDR2: SNHLY, FYNNEI. The CDR3 covers 17 residues. Full variable domain (rest looked up from reference TRBV2 and TRBJ2-1): EPEVTQTPSHQVTQMGQEVILRCVPISNHLYFYWYRQILGQKVEFLVSFYNNEISEKSEIFDDQFSVERPDGSNFTLKIRSTKLEDSAMYFCASSHPTGTSADDEQFFGPGTRLTVL.

CDR3 protein: CASSEGDRGRYRETQYF. DNA for the CDR3: TGTGCCAGCAGTGAAGGCGACAGGGGGCGTTATAGGGAGACCCAGTACTTC. The chain employs TRBV2 and TRBJ2-5; TRBD1 aligns across 10 bases. The CDR3 extends over 17 amino acids. With 1 base clipped from V and 5 bases from J, the junction kept 10 bases outside the gene matches. CDR1 SNHLY and CDR2 FYNNEI come from the germline V gene.

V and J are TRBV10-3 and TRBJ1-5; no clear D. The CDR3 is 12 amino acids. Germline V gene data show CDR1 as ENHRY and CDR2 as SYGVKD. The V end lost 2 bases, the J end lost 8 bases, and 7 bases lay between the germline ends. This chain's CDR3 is CAISEPREPQHF. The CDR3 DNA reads TGTGCCATCAGTGAGCCCCGGGAGCCCCAGCATTTT.

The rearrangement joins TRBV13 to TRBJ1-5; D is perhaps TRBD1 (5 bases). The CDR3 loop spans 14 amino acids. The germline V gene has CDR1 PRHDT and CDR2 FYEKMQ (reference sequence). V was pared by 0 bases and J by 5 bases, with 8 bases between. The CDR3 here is CASSLGRGDQPQHF. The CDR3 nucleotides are TGTGCCAGCAGCTTAGGTCGGGGGGATCAGCCCCAGCATTTT.

CDR3 region: CASTPTQGGADTQYF. The CDR3 DNA reads TGTGCCAGTACCCCAACTCAGGGTGGCGCAGATACGCAGTATTTT. The chain has TRBV19 and TRBJ2-3, with TRBD1 as a possible D gene (5 bases). The length of the CDR3 is 15 residues. Germline CDR1 is LNHDA and CDR2 is SQIVND (reference sequence). Trimming took off 7 bases at V and 4 bases at J, with 18 bases between the two ends.

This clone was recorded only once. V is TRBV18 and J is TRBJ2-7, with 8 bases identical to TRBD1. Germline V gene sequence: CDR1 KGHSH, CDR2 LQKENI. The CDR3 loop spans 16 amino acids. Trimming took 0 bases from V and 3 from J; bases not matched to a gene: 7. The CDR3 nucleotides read TGTGCCAGCTCACCACCAAATACCGACAGGGGCTACGAGCAGTACTTC. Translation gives CASSPPNTDRGYEQYF.

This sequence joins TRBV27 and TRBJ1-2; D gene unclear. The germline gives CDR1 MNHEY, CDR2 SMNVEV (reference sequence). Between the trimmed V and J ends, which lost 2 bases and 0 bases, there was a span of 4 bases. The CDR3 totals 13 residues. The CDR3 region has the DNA TGTGCCAGCAGTTTAAGGACTAACTATGGCTACACCTTC. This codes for CASSLRTNYGYTF.

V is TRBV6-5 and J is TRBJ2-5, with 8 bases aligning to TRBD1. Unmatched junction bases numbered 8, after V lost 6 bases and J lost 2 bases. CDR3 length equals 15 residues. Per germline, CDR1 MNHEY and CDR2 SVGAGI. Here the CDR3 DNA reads TGTGCCAGCAGCCGACAGGGGTTGGAACAAGAGACCCAGTACTTC. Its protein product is CASSRQGLEQETQYF.

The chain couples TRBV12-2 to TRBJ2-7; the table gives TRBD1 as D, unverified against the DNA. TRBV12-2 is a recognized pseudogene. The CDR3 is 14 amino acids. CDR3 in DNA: TGTGCAAGTCGCTTAAGGGACACCTACTACGAGCAGTACTTC. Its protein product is CASRLRDTYYEQYF.

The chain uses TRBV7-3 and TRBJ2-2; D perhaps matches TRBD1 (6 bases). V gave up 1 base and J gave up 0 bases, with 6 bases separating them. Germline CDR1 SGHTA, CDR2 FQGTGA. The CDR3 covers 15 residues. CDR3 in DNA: TGTGCCAGCAGCTTAAGGACAGCGAACACCGGGGAGCTGTTTTTT. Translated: CASSLRTANTGELFF.

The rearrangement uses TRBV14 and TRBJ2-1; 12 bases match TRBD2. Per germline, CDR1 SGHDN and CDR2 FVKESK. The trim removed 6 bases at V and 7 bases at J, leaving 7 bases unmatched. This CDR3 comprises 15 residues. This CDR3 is CASSSITSGGNEQFF. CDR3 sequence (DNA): TGTGCCAGCAGTTCCATTACTAGCGGGGGGAATGAGCAGTTCTTC.

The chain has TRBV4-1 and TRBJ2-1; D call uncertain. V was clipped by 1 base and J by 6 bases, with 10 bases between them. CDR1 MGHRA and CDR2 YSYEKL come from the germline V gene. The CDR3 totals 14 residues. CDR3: CASSQVPGSNEQFF. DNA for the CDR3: TGCGCCAGCAGCCAAGTCCCCGGGTCCAATGAGCAGTTCTTC.

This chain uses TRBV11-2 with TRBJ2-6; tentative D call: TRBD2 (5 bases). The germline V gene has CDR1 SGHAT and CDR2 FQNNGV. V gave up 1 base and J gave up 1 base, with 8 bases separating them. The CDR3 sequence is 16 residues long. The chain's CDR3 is CASSLGAVSGANVLTF. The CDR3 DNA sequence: TGTGCCAGCAGCTTAGGAGCGGTATCTGGGGCCAACGTCCTGACTTTC.

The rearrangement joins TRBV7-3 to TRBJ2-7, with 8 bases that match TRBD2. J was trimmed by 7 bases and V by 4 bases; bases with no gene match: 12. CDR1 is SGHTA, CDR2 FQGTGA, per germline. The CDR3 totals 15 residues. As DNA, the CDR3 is TGTGCCAGCAGCTCAAGGGACACGCGGGAGGAGGAGCAGTACTTC. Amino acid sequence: CASSSRDTREEEQYF.

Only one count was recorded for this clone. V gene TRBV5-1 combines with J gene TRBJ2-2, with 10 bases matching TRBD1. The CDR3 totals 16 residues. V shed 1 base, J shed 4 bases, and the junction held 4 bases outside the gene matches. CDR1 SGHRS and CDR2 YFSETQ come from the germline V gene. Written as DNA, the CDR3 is TGCGCCAGCAGCTTGCCAGGGACAGGGGCCACCGGGGAGCTGTTTTTT. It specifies CASSLPGTGATGELFF. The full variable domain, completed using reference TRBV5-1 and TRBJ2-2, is KAGVTQTPRYLIKTRGQQVTLSCSPISGHRSVSWYQQTPGQGLQFLFEYFSETQRNKGNFPGRFSGRQFSNSRSEMNVSTLELGDSALYLCASSLPGTGATGELFFGEGSRLTVL.

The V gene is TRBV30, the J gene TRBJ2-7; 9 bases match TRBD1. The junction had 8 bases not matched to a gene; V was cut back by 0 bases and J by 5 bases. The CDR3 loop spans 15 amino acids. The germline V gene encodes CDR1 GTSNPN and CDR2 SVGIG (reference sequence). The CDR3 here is CAWSVGTGSMNEQYF. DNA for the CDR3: TGTGCCTGGAGTGTGGGGACAGGGAGTATGAACGAGCAGTACTTC.

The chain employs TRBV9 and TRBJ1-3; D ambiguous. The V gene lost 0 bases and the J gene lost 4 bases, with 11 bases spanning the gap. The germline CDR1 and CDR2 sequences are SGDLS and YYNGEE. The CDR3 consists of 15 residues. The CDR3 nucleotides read TGTGCCAGCAGCGTAGACGGAGGGTCAGGAAACACCATATATTTT. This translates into CASSVDGGSGNTIYF.